These T cell receptor beta chains were read from a single sample in a study of blood T cell repertoires in COVID-19. TCRdb's copy holds only in-frame clones and misses some; the assay was immunoSEQ multiplex PCR. This table has 170,000 or so clones, almost 80% appearing once. The sequenced sample was PBMCs or T cells enriched from blood (not recorded which). The receptors come from a woman aged 50 to 65 who had recovered from COVID-19. Both conserved end residues are part of each CDR3. The D gene is left open where the match is weak. Not all rows give a size; the values are once, few, many and, for expanded clones, a class.

V	size	J	D	CDR3	DNA
TRBV7-3	-	TRBJ2-2	-	CASSYLNTGELFF	TGTGCCAGCAGCTATCTGAACACCGGGGAGCTGTTTTTT
TRBV19	-	TRBJ2-3	-	CASSIGQRTDTQYF	TGTGCCAGTAGTATAGGCCAGCGAACAGATACGCAGTATTTT
TRBV7-9	-	TRBJ1-1	-	CASSLLETEAFF	TGTGCCAGCAGCTTATTGGAGACTGAAGCTTTCTTT
TRBV6-2/TRBV6-3	-	TRBJ1-1	-	CASSFPEQGTEAFF	TGTGCCAGCAGTTTCCCAGAACAGGGAACTGAAGCTTTCTTT
TRBV24-1	-	TRBJ1-1	TRBD1	CATSDSRQGRAEAFF	TGTGCCACCAGTGATTCCCGACAGGGGAGGGCTGAAGCTTTCTTT
TRBV9	-	TRBJ1-5	-	CASSEEGGRQPQHF	TGTGCCAGCTCCGAGGAGGGAGGTCGTCAGCCCCAGCATTTT
TRBV19	once	TRBJ1-2	-	CAVRRGGLEGYTF	TGTGCCGTTCGTAGGGGGGGCCTGGAGGGCTACACCTTC
TRBV4-1	once	TRBJ1-4	TRBD1	CASSQRDRDEKLFF	TGCGCCAGCAGCCAACGGGACAGGGACGAAAAACTGTTTTTT
TRBV4-2	-	TRBJ2-2	-	CASSQDWSSGGELFF	TGTGCCAGCAGCCAAGATTGGAGTTCGGGTGGGGAGCTGTTTTTT
TRBV6-6	-	TRBJ1-2	TRBD1	CASSAQGANYGYTF	TGTGCCAGCAGCGCCCAGGGGGCGAACTATGGCTACACCTTC
TRBV19	many	TRBJ2-5	TRBD1	CASSNWDRGQETQYF	TGTGCCAGTAGCAACTGGGACAGGGGGCAAGAGACCCAGTACTTC
TRBV5-1	-	TRBJ1-4	-	CASSERTVATNEKLFF	TGCGCCAGCAGCGAACGGACAGTTGCAACTAATGAAAAACTGTTTTTT
TRBV28	-	TRBJ2-2	-	CASGLGAGELFF	TGTGCCAGCGGACTCGGGGCCGGGGAGCTGTTTTTT
TRBV11-2	-	TRBJ1-1	-	CASSSFDRLNTEAFF	TGTGCCAGCAGCTCCTTCGACAGGCTGAACACTGAAGCTTTCTTT
TRBV30	once	TRBJ2-7	TRBD2	CAWGYGLAGAWDEQYF	TGTGCCTGGGGTTACGGACTAGCGGGAGCTTGGGACGAGCAGTACTTC
TRBV3-1/TRBV3-2	-	TRBJ1-1	-	CASSSGNARSAFF	TGTGCCAGCAGTTCGGGAAATGCCCGGTCGGCTTTCTTT
TRBV11-1	few	TRBJ2-1	-	CASSLDIRGGEQFF	TGTGCCAGCAGCTTGGATATCAGGGGTGGTGAGCAGTTCTTC
TRBV6-2/TRBV6-3	-	TRBJ2-7	-	CASSYSRGRSSYEQYF	TGTGCCAGCAGTTACTCGAGAGGGAGAAGCTCCTACGAGCAGTACTTC
TRBV19	-	TRBJ2-4	TRBD2	CATRREGAGQNIQYF	TGTGCCACCCGACGGGAGGGTGCTGGGCAAAACATTCAGTACTTC
TRBV4-3	-	TRBJ2-1	-	CASSQDPRLAYNEQFF	TGCGCCAGCAGCCAAGATCCTAGGCTTGCCTACAATGAGCAGTTCTTC
TRBV27	-	TRBJ2-3	TRBD2	CASSRTGLAGEFGADTQYF	TGTGCCAGCAGTCGCACGGGACTAGCGGGAGAGTTTGGTGCAGATACGCAGTATTTT
TRBV18	-	TRBJ2-1	-	CASSPREGVSRFF	TGTGCCAGCTCACCACGCGAGGGAGTGAGTCGGTTCTTC
TRBV5-1	-	TRBJ2-7	TRBD2	CASKKREGHEQYF	TGCGCCAGCAAAAAGCGGGAGGGCCACGAACAGTACTTC
TRBV4-1	-	TRBJ2-1	-	CASSQTGRDPNNEQFF	TGCGCCAGCAGCCAAACGGGGCGGGATCCAAACAATGAGCAGTTCTTC
TRBV12-3/TRBV12-4	-	TRBJ1-1	-	CASSRTTNTEAFF	TGTGCCAGCAGTCGGACAACTAACACTGAAGCTTTCTTT
TRBV28	once	TRBJ2-7	TRBD1	CASSPLRGREQYF	TGTGCCAGCAGTCCCCTCAGGGGGCGGGAGCAGTACTTC